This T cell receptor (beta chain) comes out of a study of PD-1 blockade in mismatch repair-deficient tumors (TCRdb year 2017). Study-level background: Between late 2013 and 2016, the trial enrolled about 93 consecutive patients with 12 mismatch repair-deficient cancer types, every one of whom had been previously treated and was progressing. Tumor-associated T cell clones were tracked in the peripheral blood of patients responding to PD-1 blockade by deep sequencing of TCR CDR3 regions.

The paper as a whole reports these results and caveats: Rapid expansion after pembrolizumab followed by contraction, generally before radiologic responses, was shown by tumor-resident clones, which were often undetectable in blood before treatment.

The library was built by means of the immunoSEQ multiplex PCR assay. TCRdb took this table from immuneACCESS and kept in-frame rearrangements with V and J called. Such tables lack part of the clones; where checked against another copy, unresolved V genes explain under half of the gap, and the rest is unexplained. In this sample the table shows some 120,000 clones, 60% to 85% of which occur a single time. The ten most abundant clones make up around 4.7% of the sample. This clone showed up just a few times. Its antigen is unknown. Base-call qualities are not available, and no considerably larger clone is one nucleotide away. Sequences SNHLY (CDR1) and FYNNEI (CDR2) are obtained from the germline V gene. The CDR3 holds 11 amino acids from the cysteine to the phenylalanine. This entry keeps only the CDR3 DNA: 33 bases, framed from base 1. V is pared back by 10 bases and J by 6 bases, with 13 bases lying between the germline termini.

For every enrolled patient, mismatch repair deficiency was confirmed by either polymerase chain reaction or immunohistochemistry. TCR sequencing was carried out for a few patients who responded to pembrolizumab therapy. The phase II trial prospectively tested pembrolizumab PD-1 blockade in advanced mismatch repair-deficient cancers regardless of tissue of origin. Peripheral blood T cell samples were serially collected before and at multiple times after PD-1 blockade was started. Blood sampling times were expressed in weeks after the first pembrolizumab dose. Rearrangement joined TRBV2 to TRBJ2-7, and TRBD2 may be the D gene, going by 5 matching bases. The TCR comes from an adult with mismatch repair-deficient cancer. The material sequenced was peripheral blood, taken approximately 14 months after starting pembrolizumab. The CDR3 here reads CAIVGSSEQYF. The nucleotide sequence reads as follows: TGTGCCATCGTGGGGAGCTCCGAGCAGTACTTC.